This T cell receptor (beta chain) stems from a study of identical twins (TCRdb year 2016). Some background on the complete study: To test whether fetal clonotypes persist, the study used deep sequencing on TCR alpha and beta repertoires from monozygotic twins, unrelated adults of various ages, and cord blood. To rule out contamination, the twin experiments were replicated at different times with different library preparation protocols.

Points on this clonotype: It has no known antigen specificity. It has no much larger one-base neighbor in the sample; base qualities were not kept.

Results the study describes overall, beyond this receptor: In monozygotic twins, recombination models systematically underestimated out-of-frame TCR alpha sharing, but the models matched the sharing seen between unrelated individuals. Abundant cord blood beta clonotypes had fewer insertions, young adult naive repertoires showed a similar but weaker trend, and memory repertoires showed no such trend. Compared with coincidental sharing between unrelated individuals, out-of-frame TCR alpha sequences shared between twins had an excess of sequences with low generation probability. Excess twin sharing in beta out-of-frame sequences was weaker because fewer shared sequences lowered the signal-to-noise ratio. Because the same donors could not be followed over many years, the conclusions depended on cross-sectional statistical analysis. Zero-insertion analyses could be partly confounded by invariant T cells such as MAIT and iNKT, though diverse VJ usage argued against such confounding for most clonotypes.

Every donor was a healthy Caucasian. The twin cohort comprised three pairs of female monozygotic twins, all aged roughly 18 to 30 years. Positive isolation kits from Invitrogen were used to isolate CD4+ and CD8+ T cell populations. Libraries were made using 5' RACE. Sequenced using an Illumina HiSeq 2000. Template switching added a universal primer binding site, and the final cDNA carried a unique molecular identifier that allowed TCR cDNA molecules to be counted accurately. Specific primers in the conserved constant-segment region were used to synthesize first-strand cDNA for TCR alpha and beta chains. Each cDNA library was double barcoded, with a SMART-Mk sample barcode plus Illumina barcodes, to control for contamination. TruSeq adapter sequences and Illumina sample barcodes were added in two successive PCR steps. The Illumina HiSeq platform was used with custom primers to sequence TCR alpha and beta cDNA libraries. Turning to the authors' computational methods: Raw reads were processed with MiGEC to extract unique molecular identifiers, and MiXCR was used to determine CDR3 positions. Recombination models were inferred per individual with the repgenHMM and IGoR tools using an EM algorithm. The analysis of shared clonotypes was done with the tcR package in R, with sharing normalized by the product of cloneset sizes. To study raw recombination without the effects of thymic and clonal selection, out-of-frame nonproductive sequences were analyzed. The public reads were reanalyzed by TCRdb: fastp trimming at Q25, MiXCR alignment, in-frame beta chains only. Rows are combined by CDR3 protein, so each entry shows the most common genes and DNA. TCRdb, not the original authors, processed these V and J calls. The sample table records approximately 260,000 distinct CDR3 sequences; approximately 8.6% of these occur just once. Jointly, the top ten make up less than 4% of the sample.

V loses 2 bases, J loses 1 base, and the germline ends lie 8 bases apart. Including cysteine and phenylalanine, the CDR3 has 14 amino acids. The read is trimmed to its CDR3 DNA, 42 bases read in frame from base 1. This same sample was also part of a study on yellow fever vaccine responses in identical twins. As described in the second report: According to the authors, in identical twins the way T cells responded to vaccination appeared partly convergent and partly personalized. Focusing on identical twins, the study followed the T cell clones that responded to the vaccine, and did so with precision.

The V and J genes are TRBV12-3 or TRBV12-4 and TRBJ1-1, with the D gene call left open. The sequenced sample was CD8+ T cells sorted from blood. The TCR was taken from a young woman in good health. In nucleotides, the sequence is TGTGCCAGCAGTTTACACCCCAGGAACACTGAAGCTTTCTTT. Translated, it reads CASSLHPRNTEAFF.